A selection of T cell receptor beta chains follows, all from one sample in a study of radiotherapy plus CTLA-4 blockade in lung cancer. TCRdb keeps only in-frame clones here, not all; method: immunoSEQ multiplex PCR. The sample gives 75,000 or so clones, roughly 80% of which show up once; about 6.7% is in the top ten. Here the sequenced sample was peripheral blood, taken from a patient treated with radiotherapy plus ipilimumab. The receptors were sampled from a human donor with non-small cell lung cancer who had a complete response to radiotherapy plus ipilimumab. Both conserved end residues are part of each CDR3. The D gene is left open where the match is weak. For some rows the clone size is stated as once, few or many, or as a class when expanded; others skip it.

d_call j_call cdr3_length clone_size v_call cdr3_nt cdr3_aa
- TRBJ1-5 12 - TRBV11-2 TGTGCCAGCAGCTTTGTAGGTCAGCCCCAGCATTTT CASSFVGQPQHF
- TRBJ2-1 15 - TRBV7-2 TGTGCCAGCAGCTTCTCGGGGGAGTACTTGTATGAGCAGTTCTTC CASSFSGEYLYEQFF
- TRBJ1-5 16 - TRBV19 TGTGCCAGTAGTATAGGGTCAGGGGAATACAATCAGCCCCAGCATTTT CASSIGSGEYNQPQHF
- TRBJ1-1 11 - TRBV30 TGTGCCTGGACTAAGGGTAGGGAAGCTTTCTTT CAWTKGREAFF
- TRBJ2-7 13 - TRBV4-3 TGCGCCAGCAGCCACAACAGGGTAAACGAGCAGTACTTC CASSHNRVNEQYF
- TRBJ2-5 17 - TRBV7-8 TGTGCCAGCAGCTCATGGCCCACCCTCCGCCCTCGAGAGACCCAGTACTTC CASSSWPTLRPRETQYF
- TRBJ2-1 14 few TRBV6-6 TGTGCCAGCAGTTACTCAATAATTGACAATGAGCAGTTCTTC CASSYSIIDNEQFF
- TRBJ1-4 12 - TRBV18 TGTGCCAGCTCACGGGAAAATGAAAAACTGTTTTTT CASSRENEKLFF
- TRBJ2-1 11 - TRBV10-3 TGTGCCTCAGCAAGGGGGAATGAGCAGTTCTTC CASARGNEQFF
TRBD1 TRBJ2-3 16 - TRBV5-1 TGCGCCAGCAGCCCAAAGACAGGGGGAGTGACAGATACGCAGTATTTT CASSPKTGGVTDTQYF
- TRBJ1-1 13 - TRBV10-1 TGCGCCAGCAGTGAAAAGGTGAACACTGAAGCTTTCTTT CASSEKVNTEAFF
- TRBJ1-2 13 few TRBV7-2 TGTGCCAGCAGCTTACGGGACCTTAGTGGCTACACCTTC CASSLRDLSGYTF
- TRBJ2-1 16 - TRBV5-1 TGCGCCAGCAGCTTGGAAGTACGCTCGTCCTACAATGAGCAGTTCTTC CASSLEVRSSYNEQFF
- TRBJ2-1 18 - TRBV7-9 TGTGCCAGCAGCTTAGTGGAAGGGGCAGGGACCATATACAATGAGCAGTTCTTC CASSLVEGAGTIYNEQFF
TRBD1 TRBJ1-5 15 - TRBV19 TGTGCCAGTAGTATGGAAGGGGGCGGCAATCAGCCCCAGCATTTT CASSMEGGGNQPQHF
- TRBJ1-1 14 - TRBV5-1 TGCGCCAGCAGCGGGATGTCGGGGATCACTGAAGCTTTCTTT CASSGMSGITEAFF
TRBD1 TRBJ2-2 13 - TRBV2 TGTGCCAGCAGACGACAGGGCCCCGGGGAGCTGTTTTTT CASRRQGPGELFF
- TRBJ2-1 15 - TRBV9 TGTGCCAGCAGCGTAGACCTGGGACTCTCCAATGAGCAGTTCTTC CASSVDLGLSNEQFF
- TRBJ2-1 16 - TRBV19 TGTGCCAGTAGTACCCTCACTAGTAGGGTTTACAATGAGCAGTTCTTC CASSTLTSRVYNEQFF
- TRBJ1-1 12 few TRBV5-1 TGCGCCAGCAGCCTCACTAAGGGGGAAGCTTTCTTT CASSLTKGEAFF
TRBD1 TRBJ1-4 14 - TRBV5-1 TGCGCCAGCAGCTACGGGACAGATAATGAAAAACTGTTTTTT CASSYGTDNEKLFF
TRBD1 TRBJ1-1 14 - TRBV19 TGTGCCAGTAGCCCGGGACAGGCCGTCATGGGGGCTTTCTTT CASSPGQAVMGAFF
TRBD1 TRBJ2-7 17 - TRBV5-1 TGCGCCAGCAGCTTGATAGGGGGCGCCTTCAGCTCCTACGAGCAGTACTTC CASSLIGGAFSSYEQYF
TRBD1 TRBJ2-7 13 - TRBV18 TGTGCCAGCTCACCAGAAGGGGGCGGAATCCCCATTTTC CASSPEGGGIPIF
- TRBJ2-5 13 - TRBV5-1 TGCGCCAGCAGCAAGGGCGGGGTGGAGACCCAGTACTTC CASSKGGVETQYF
- TRBJ1-2 15 - TRBV4-1 TGCGCCAGCAGCCTCTCAGTAACAGCTTACTATGGCTACACCTTC CASSLSVTAYYGYTF
TRBD1 TRBJ2-3 16 - TRBV19 TGTGCCAGTAGTATACCCGGACAGGGGAGGACAGATACGCAGTATTTT CASSIPGQGRTDTQYF
TRBD2 TRBJ2-7 19 - TRBV7-9 TGTGCCAGCAGCTTATTCCCCGATACTAGCGGGGGGTCCTCCTACGAGCAGTACTTC CASSLFPDTSGGSSYEQYF
- TRBJ1-4 15 - TRBV18 TGTGCCAGCTCACCTCCGGGACCCTCCGATGAAAAACTGTTTTTT CASSPPGPSDEKLFF
- TRBJ2-1 14 - TRBV21-1 TGTGCCAGCAGCAAGTGGCAGGGGTGGGATGAGCAGTTCTTC CASSKWQGWDEQFF